This paragraph covers one T cell receptor (beta chain) sequence. The sample is drawn from a study of blood T cell repertoires in COVID-19. In the study overall: Spain, Italy and the United States supplied samples that represented acute and convalescent COVID-19. The cDNA or gDNA used as material had been derived from T cells, B-cell-depleted T cells, or PBMCs.

Under the authors' procedure: Amplification from reference gene primers served as the basis for estimated nucleated cell counts. Method: immunoSEQ multiplex PCR; TCRdb's copy keeps in-frame clones and lacks some. V, J and clone size were drawn from that table, and D and trimming were deduced from the DNA. Among 250,000 to 350,000 clones listed, around 87% were seen once. CDR1 is SGHDT and CDR2 is YYEEEE in the germline V gene. V lost 5 bases and J lost 7, with 15 bases in between. The CDR3 is made up of 13 amino acids. The J gene is TRBJ1-2, the V gene TRBV5-6; D is perhaps TRBD1 (6 bases). The sequencing sample was made of peripheral blood. This TCR was sampled from a woman in her forties or fifties who had recovered from COVID-19. The CDR3 spells CASRLGGARGYTF. CDR3 bases: TGTGCCAGCAGATTAGGGGGGGCACGTGGCTACACCTTC.